These 22 T cell receptor beta chains were all obtained from the same sample, sequenced in a study of T cell changes during pregnancy in multiple sclerosis. Assay used: immunoSEQ multiplex PCR; TCRdb lists only in-frame clones, some missing. Of more than 90,000 clones in the sample, 91% are singletons; the top ten hold about 3.1%. Sequencing was performed on peripheral blood, taken in the second trimester of pregnancy. The receptors originated from a female donor with multiple sclerosis, enrolled in a pregnancy study.

The table lists this clone with a count of one. The chain employs TRBV11-2 and TRBJ2-5, with D possibly being TRBD1 (6 bases). Germline CDR1 and CDR2: SGHAT and FQNNGV. The V end was cut by 5 bases, the J end by 2 bases, with 9 bases between. CDR3 length: 13 amino acids. The CDR3 is CASSTGFQETQYF. The CDR3 nucleotides are TGTGCCAGCAGCACAGGGTTTCAAGAGACCCAGTACTTC.

This chain links TRBV28 with TRBJ1-5; 8 positions match TRBD1. Germline V gene sequence: CDR1 MDHEN, CDR2 SYDVKM. V shed 10 bases and J 2 bases; nucleotides not matched to a gene: 16. This CDR3 has 17 amino acids. CDR3: CATHRGSSGGGNQPQHF. The CDR3 DNA reads as TGTGCCACCCACAGGGGGTCTTCGGGTGGAGGCAATCAGCCCCAGCATTTT.

V and J are TRBV7-9 and TRBJ1-1; D unresolved. V was trimmed by 4 bases and J by 3 bases, leaving 15 bases between them. This CDR3 spans 15 amino acids. Germline loops: CDR1 SEHNR, CDR2 FQNEAQ (reference sequence). CDR3 loop: CASSSGGGLHTEAFF. CDR3 sequence (DNA): TGTGCCAGCAGCTCCGGCGGCGGACTCCACACTGAAGCTTTCTTT.

This clone showed up just once. The genes are TRBV27 and TRBJ2-1, with TRBD2 matching over 12 bases. With V trimmed by 8 bases and J by 8 bases, 10 bases remained unmatched. This CDR3 region has 15 residues. Germline lookup yields CDR1 MNHEY and CDR2 SMNVEV (reference sequence). The CDR3 DNA sequence: TGTGCCAGCGCGGTCGAGGCTAGCGGGAGGGATGAGCAGTTCTTC. Its protein product is CASAVEASGRDEQFF.

The chain couples TRBV2 to TRBJ2-7, with D uncertain. V was clipped by 8 bases and J by 1 base, with 9 bases between them. The CDR3 is 12 residues long. The germline V gene encodes CDR1 SNHLY and CDR2 FYNNEI. DNA for the CDR3: TGTGCCAGCGGCCCGGGTTCCTACGAGCAGTACTTC. As protein: CASGPGSYEQYF.

The chain uses TRBV7-8 and TRBJ1-1; no definite D call. The germline V gene has CDR1 SGHVS and CDR2 FQNEAQ. The CDR3 consists of 14 residues. Trimming shortened V by 0 bases and J by 4 bases, and 9 bases separated the two germline ends. As DNA, the CDR3 is TGTGCCAGCAGCTTAGCGTTGATCGGCACTGAAGCTTTCTTT. This encodes CASSLALIGTEAFF.

The chain carries TRBV19 and TRBJ2-7, with a possible D match to TRBD2 (6 bases). V was cut by 6 bases and J by 1 base, with 13 bases left in between. Germline loops: CDR1 LNHDA, CDR2 SQIVND (reference sequence). This CDR3 comprises 14 residues. CDR3 sequence reads: CASRVAVGSYEQYF. Here the CDR3 DNA reads TGTGCCAGTAGAGTAGCGGTGGGGTCCTACGAGCAGTACTTC.

The V and J genes are TRBV19 and TRBJ2-3; tentative D call: TRBD2 (5 bases). CDR1 is LNHDA, CDR2 SQIVND, per germline (reference sequence). This CDR3 is 15 amino acids long. The V end was cut by 1 base, the J end by 0 bases, with 8 bases between. The CDR3 nucleotides read TGTGCCAGTAGTATAGCAGGCGGGAGCACAGATACGCAGTATTTT. Protein product: CASSIAGGSTDTQYF.

The table lists this clone with a count of one. The chain joins TRBV2 to TRBJ1-3, with TRBD1 matching 8 bases. Germline CDR1 SNHLY, CDR2 FYNNEI. Trimming removed 4 bases from V and 3 bases from J; junction bases left unmatched: 5. The CDR3 spans 15 residues. The CDR3 is CASSGWTGIGNTIYF. CDR3 nucleotide sequence: TGTGCCAGCAGTGGATGGACAGGGATTGGAAACACCATATATTTT.

The genes are TRBV4-3 and TRBJ1-2; 7 nucleotides match TRBD1. There are 18 residues in the CDR3. Germline CDR1 LGHNA, CDR2 YSLEER. V was pared by 0 bases and J by 5 bases, with 15 bases of the junction left unmatched. The CDR3 DNA sequence: TGCGCCAGCAGCCAAGATCGGGATGGGACAGCTAGTTTTTATGGCTACACCTTC. It is translated as CASSQDRDGTASFYGYTF.

The chain carries TRBV4-2 and TRBJ2-3; TRBD2 agrees at 11 bases. Per the germline V gene, CDR1 is LGHNA and CDR2 is YNFKEQ. The V gene end was trimmed by 3 bases and the J gene end by 3 bases; junction bases not matched to a gene: 14. The length of the CDR3 is 19 residues. CDR3 residues: CASSHTLAGGLSGTDTQYF. In nucleotides, the CDR3 is TGTGCCAGCAGCCATACGCTAGCGGGAGGCCTGAGTGGGACAGATACGCAGTATTTT.

This chain joins TRBV2 and TRBJ2-3, with 10 bases that match TRBD2. CDR1 is SNHLY, CDR2 FYNNEI, per germline. Trimming cost V 5 bases and J 5 bases; bases outside gene matches: 4. The length of the CDR3 is 14 residues. The CDR3, as DNA: TGTGCCAGCAGTTTACGACTAGCGGGAGATACGCAGTATTTT. It translates to CASSLRLAGDTQYF.

This clone was observed many times. V is TRBV5-6 and J is TRBJ2-7; 11 nucleotides agree with TRBD2. CDR1 and CDR2 (germline): SGHDT, YYEEEE. With V trimmed by 4 bases and J by 3 bases, 12 bases remained unmatched. The CDR3 sequence is 17 residues long. CDR3 protein: CASSVTRGTSGIYEQYF. For the CDR3, the DNA is TGTGCCAGCAGCGTCACCAGGGGGACTAGCGGTATCTACGAGCAGTACTTC.

The count of this clone is one. The chain couples TRBV6-5 to TRBJ2-7; tentatively, D is TRBD2 (6 bases). The CDR3 totals 15 residues. The V and J ends lost 4 bases and 3 bases respectively, with 16 bases between them. Germline V gene lookup returns CDR1 MNHEY and CDR2 SVGAGI. The CDR3 DNA sequence: TGTGCCAGCAGTTCGGCCGGGACTCGCCGCTACGAGCAGTACTTC. Translating gives CASSSAGTRRYEQYF.

The chain carries TRBV4-2 and TRBJ2-2; TRBD2 aligns across 9 bases. Germline CDR1 reads LGHNA; CDR2 reads YNFKEQ. The CDR3 spans 16 residues. Losses at the gene ends were 3 bases for V and 1 base for J; bases not matched to a gene: 3. The CDR3 DNA is TGTGCCAGCAGCCACCCTAGCGGGATGAACACCGGGGAGCTGTTTTTT. It specifies CASSHPSGMNTGELFF.

This clone appeared a single time. The chain is built from TRBV7-9 and TRBJ1-5, with D possibly matching TRBD1 (5 bases). Germline CDR1 and CDR2: SEHNR and FQNEAQ (reference sequence). This CDR3 is built from 16 residues. Trimming removed 2 bases from V and 2 bases from J, with 13 bases in between. The DNA for the CDR3 is TGTGCCAGCAGCTTATCAGGCGGGACGGGCAATCAGCCCCAGCATTTT. This encodes CASSLSGGTGNQPQHF. The variable domain in full, completed from reference TRBV7-9 and TRBJ1-5, reads DTGVSQNPRHKITKRGQNVTFRCDPISEHNRLYWYRQTLGQGPEFLTYFQNEAQLEKSRLLSDRFSAERPKGSFSTLEIQRTEQGDSAMYLCASSLSGGTGNQPQHFGDGTRLSIL.

V gene TRBV7-6 combines with J gene TRBJ2-3, with 10 bases fitting TRBD2. The CDR3 runs to 17 residues. Losses at the gene ends were 3 bases for V and 6 bases for J; bases not matched to a gene: 12. CDR1 SGHVS and CDR2 FNYEAQ come from the germline V gene. As DNA, the CDR3 is TGTGCCAGCAGCTTGGCCGGAGGACTAGCGGTCTCGGATACGCAGTATTTT. Translated: CASSLAGGLAVSDTQYF.

The chain carries TRBV11-2 and TRBJ1-1; possibly TRBD1 for D (5 bases). The germline CDR1 and CDR2 sequences are SGHAT and FQNNGV. The V end lost 7 bases, the J end lost 8 bases, and 17 bases lay between the germline ends. The CDR3 runs 13 residues. The CDR3 nucleotides are TGTGCCAGCACTCCTAGGGGCGGAGACGAAGCTTTCTTT. As protein: CASTPRGGDEAFF.

The chain employs TRBV2 and TRBJ2-3; 8 bases align to TRBD2. The CDR3 loop spans 14 amino acids. Germline-derived CDR1 and CDR2 are SNHLY and FYNNEI. The V and J ends lost 4 bases and 1 base, in that order; junction bases with no gene match: 1. Here the CDR3 DNA reads TGTGCCAGCAGTGCGCGGGAGGGCACAGATACGCAGTATTTT. This translates into CASSAREGTDTQYF.

The J gene is TRBJ2-2, the V gene TRBV4-2; D might be TRBD2 (7 bases). Looked up from germline, CDR1 is LGHNA and CDR2 is YNFKEQ. V lost 1 base to trimming and J lost 2 bases, with 14 bases between them. The CDR3 has 17 residues. The CDR3 reads CASSQVGGQVNTGELFF. The CDR3 coding sequence is TGTGCCAGCAGCCAAGTCGGGGGGCAGGTCAACACCGGGGAGCTGTTTTTT.

This chain links TRBV27 with TRBJ1-2; 8 nucleotides match TRBD1. J gave up 6 bases and V 4 bases, and 7 bases lay outside the gene matches. This CDR3 region has 14 residues. Germline loops: CDR1 MNHEY, CDR2 SMNVEV (reference sequence). CDR3 sequence reads: CASSSGPGGHGYTF. Written as DNA, the CDR3 is TGTGCCAGCAGTTCCGGGCCAGGGGGCCATGGCTACACCTTC.

This chain uses TRBV7-9 with TRBJ2-7, with TRBD2 as a possible D gene (6 bases). CDR1 is SEHNR and CDR2 is FQNEAQ in the germline V gene (reference sequence). V was cut by 5 bases and J by 1 base, with 9 bases left in between. This CDR3 region has 13 residues. In DNA, the CDR3 is TGTGCCAGCAGCGCAGGGACTTCCTACGAGCAGTACTTC. As protein: CASSAGTSYEQYF.